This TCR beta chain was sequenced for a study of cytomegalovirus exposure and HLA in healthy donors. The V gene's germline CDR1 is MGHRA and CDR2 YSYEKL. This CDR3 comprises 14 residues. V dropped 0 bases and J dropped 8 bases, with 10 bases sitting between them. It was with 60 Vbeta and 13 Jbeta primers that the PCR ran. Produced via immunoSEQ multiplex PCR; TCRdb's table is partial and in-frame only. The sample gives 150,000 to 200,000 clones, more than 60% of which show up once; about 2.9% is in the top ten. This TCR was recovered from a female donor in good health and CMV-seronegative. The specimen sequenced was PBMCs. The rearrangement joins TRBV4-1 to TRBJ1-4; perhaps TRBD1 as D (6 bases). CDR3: CASSQDRGGEKLFF. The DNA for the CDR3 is TGCGCCAGCAGCCAAGACAGGGGTGGAGAAAAACTGTTTTTT.